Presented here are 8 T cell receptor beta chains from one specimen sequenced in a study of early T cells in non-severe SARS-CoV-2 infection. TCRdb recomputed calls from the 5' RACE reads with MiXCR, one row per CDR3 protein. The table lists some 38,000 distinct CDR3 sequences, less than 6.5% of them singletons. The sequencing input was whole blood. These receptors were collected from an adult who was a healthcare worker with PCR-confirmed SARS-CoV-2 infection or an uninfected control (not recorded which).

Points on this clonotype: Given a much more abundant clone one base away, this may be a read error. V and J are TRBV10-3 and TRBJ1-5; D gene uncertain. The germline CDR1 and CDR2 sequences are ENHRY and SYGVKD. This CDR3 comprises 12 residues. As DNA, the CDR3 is TGTGCCATCAGTTCGCTAAATCAGCACCAGCATTTT. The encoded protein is CAISSLNQHQHF.

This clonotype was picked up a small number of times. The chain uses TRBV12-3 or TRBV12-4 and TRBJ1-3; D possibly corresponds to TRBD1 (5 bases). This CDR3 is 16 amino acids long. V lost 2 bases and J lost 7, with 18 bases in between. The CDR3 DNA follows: TGTGCCAGCAGTTTACAGGGACGGATCATTGGGAACACCATATATTTT. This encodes CASSLQGRIIGNTIYF.

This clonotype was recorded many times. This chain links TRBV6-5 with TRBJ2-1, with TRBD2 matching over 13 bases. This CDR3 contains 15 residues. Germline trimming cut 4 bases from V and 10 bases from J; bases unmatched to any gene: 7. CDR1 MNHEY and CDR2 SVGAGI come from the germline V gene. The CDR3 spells CASSSGLAGVQEQFF. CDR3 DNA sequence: TGTGCCAGCAGTTCTGGACTAGCGGGAGTTCAGGAGCAGTTCTTC.

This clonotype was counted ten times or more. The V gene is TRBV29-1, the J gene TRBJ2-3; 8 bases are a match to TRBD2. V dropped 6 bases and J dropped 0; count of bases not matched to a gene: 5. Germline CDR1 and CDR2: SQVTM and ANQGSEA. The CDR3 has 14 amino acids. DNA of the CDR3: TGCAGCGTGGGAGCGGGAGCAAGCACAGATACGCAGTATTTT. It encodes CSVGAGASTDTQYF.

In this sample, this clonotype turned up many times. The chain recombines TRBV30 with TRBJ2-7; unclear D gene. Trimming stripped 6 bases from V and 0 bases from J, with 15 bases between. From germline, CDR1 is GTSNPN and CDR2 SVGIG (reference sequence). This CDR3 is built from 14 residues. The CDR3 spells CACTAGGRSYEQYF. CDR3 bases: TGTGCCTGTACAGCAGGCGGACGCTCCTACGAGCAGTACTTC.

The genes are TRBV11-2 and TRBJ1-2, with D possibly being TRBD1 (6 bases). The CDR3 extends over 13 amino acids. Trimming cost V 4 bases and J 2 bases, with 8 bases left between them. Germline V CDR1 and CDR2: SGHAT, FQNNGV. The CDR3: CASSSDRNYGYTF. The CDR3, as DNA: TGTGCCAGCAGCTCGGACAGAAACTATGGCTACACCTTC.

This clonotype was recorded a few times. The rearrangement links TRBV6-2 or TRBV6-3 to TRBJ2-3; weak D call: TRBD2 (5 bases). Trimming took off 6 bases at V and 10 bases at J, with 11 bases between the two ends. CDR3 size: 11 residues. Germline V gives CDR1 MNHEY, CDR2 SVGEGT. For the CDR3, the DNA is TGTGCCAGCAGCCCTGCGGGTCCGCAGTATTTT. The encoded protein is CASSPAGPQYF.

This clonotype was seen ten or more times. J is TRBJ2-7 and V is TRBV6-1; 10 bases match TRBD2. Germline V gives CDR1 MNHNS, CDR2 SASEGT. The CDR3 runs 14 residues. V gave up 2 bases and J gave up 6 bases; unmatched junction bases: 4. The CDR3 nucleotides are TGTGCCAGCAGTGAAAGCGGGAGGGCCGCCGAGCAGTACTTC. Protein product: CASSESGRAAEQYF.